This TCR beta chain is from a study of early T cells in non-severe SARS-CoV-2 infection (dated by TCRdb to the early 2020s). Looking at the study overall: Bulk RNA from unsorted whole blood was used for TCR sequencing, so alpha and beta chains could not be paired. Points the paper makes about the study in general: VDJdb matching was skewed toward anti-spike CD8 responses and likely underestimated virus-specific expansions by missing private and CD4 specificities.

The sample holds a few counts of this clonotype. The antigen it binds to is not known. The record has no base qualities; no much larger clone is one base away. Taken from cysteine to phenylalanine, the CDR3 has 17 residues. Only the CDR3 part of the read is kept: 51 bases, read in frame from the first base. According to the germline V gene, CDR1 reads MDHEN and CDR2 reads SYDVKM. Deletion took 7 bases off V and 0 bases off J, with a span of 19 bases between the germline ends. Set within a cohort of healthcare workers in London, UK, this nested case-control study involved weekly PCR testing of nasopharyngeal swabs along with blood sampling. Healthcare workers were recruited between 23 and 31 March 2020, during the week of the UK lockdown, and were followed weekly for up to about 16 weeks. Libraries were prepared through 5' RACE. This sample was sequenced with a NextSeq 500. Unique molecular identifiers were attached to individual cDNA molecules in the TCR library protocol so that sequencing error and PCR bias could be corrected. Both TCR alpha and beta chains were sequenced, and tight co-correlation was observed between alpha and beta sequence abundances in each sample. Regarding the original processing steps: Decombinator V4 was used to annotate TCR sequences for V gene, J gene and CDR3. Expanded TCRs were defined as changing significantly between any two time points under a Poisson model with p below 0.0001. TCR abundances were normalised to the total number of TCRs sequenced per sample and expressed as counts per million. MAIT TCRs were defined by TRAV1-2 paired with TRAJ12, TRAJ20 or TRAJ33, and iNKT TCRs by TRAV10 paired with TRAJ18. VDJdb, accessed 1 November 2021, was searched for CMV, EBV and SARS-CoV-2 annotated TCRs, with TCRs annotated for multiple antigens excluded. TCRdb passed the public sequencing reads through fastp at Q25 and MiXCR, retaining productive beta sequences. For every CDR3 protein sequence, its rows merge into one entry that carries the most common genes and DNA. Here the V and J calls rest on TCRdb's processing, not on the authors' analysis. This sample is represented by 95,000 to 110,000 distinct CDR3 sequences; around 10% of them were singletons. The top ten hold about 7.6% of the sample.

The sample comprised whole blood. This clonotype was sampled from an adult who was a healthcare worker with PCR-confirmed SARS-CoV-2 infection or an uninfected control (not recorded which). Rearrangement joined TRBV28 to TRBJ2-4; the D gene is not confidently resolved. The CDR3 region has the sequence CASNQRAYGKAKNIQYF. The DNA is TGTGCCAGCAATCAGAGAGCGTATGGTAAAGCCAAAAACATTCAGTACTTC.